A selection of T cell receptor beta chains follows, all from one sample in a study of cytomegalovirus exposure and HLA in healthy donors. Profiling relied on immunoSEQ multiplex PCR, and the TCRdb table lists in-frame clones only, not all of them. The table shows under 200,000 clones, with 80% occurring only once. Sequences were obtained from PBMCs. Source of these receptors: a male donor in good health and CMV-seropositive. Each CDR3 is given with its conserved first and last residue. The order of the fields is CDR3 protein, V gene.

cdr3_aa: CASSLGGGTEAFF
v_call: TRBV25-1

cdr3_aa: CASSQDGALELFF
v_call: TRBV14

cdr3_aa: CASSYGAGGSTDTQYF
v_call: TRBV6-5

cdr3_aa: CASKSSGSVGETQYF
v_call: TRBV2

cdr3_aa: CASSIGGLARNTGELFF
v_call: TRBV19

cdr3_aa: CASSQGQAGTAYNEQFF
v_call: TRBV4-2

cdr3_aa: CASSYRGGTAEQYF
v_call: TRBV7-2

cdr3_aa: CASTLGQGMNTEAFF
v_call: TRBV25-1

cdr3_aa: CASRLDRVGIQYF
v_call: TRBV7-9

cdr3_aa: CASSSQGAFKAEAFF
v_call: TRBV11-2

cdr3_aa: CASSGGLAGFSYNEQFF
v_call: TRBV25-1

cdr3_aa: CASSPGLASGLVGYF
v_call: TRBV18

cdr3_aa: CSSSSLRDRDTGELFF
v_call: TRBV7-9

cdr3_aa: CASSPTYRSGNTIYF
v_call: TRBV6-5

cdr3_aa: CASSQDVIRGEQFF
v_call: TRBV4-2

cdr3_aa: CATSRGTGLNTEAFF
v_call: TRBV15

cdr3_aa: CASSLSRVRSYEQYF
v_call: TRBV28

cdr3_aa: CASSQATRGDEQFF
v_call: TRBV4-1

cdr3_aa: CASGLAGGRRNEQFF
v_call: TRBV19

cdr3_aa: CASSVATDNYGYTF
v_call: TRBV9

cdr3_aa: CAISRGGGSNTEAFF
v_call: TRBV10-3

cdr3_aa: CASGVDEQFF
v_call: TRBV25-1

cdr3_aa: CASSVSQQPGGTGEVGTGELFF
v_call: TRBV9

cdr3_aa: CASSEGPDVEQYF
v_call: TRBV5-1